These 7 T cell receptor beta chains were sequenced from one sample in a study of T cells in Graves' hyperthyroidism and ophthalmopathy. There were TCR beta CDR3 regions amplified from RNA transcripts. An initial round of RT-PCR targeting the TCR CDR3 relied on the HTBI primer set. TCRdb fed the multiplex PCR reads into MiXCR, producing one record per CDR3 protein. The table includes fewer than 350,000 distinct CDR3 sequences, 10% to 15% detected once. The sample consisted of blood. The receptors stem from a woman in her twenties or thirties with Graves' hyperthyroidism that later progressed to Graves' ophthalmopathy.

This clonotype was observed a handful of times. Being one base from a much bigger clone, this may be a read error. The CDR3 reads CASSQTFGGSLLNERFF. The CDR3 region has the DNA TGTGCCAGCAGCCAGACGTTTGGCGGGAGCCTTCTCAATGAGCGGTTCTTC. The chain employs TRBV3-1 and TRBJ2-1; TRBD2 agrees at 7 bases. CDR3 length equals 17 residues. CDR1 LGHDT and CDR2 YNNKEL come from the germline V gene (reference sequence).

This clonotype has more than one count but fewer than ten. The chain carries TRBV5-4 and TRBJ2-7; a possible D gene is TRBD1 (5 bases). Germline-derived CDR1 and CDR2 are SGHNT and YYREEE (reference sequence). Between the trimmed V and J ends, which lost 4 bases and 3 bases, there was a span of 17 bases. The CDR3 contains 15 residues. The CDR3: CASSQKQRGIYEQYF. The DNA for the CDR3 is TGTGCCAGCAGCCAAAAGCAAAGGGGCATCTACGAGCAGTACTTC.

The V call is TRBV20-1, the J call TRBJ2-3; D assignment may be TRBD1 or TRBD2 (5 bases each). V lost 5 bases, J lost 4 bases, and 31 bases lay in between. The CDR3 extends over 19 amino acids. Germline CDR1 DFQATT, CDR2 SNEGSKA (reference sequence). The CDR3 reads CSARRDPGGGAGPPDTQYF. CDR3 DNA: TGCAGTGCTCGCAGGGATCCCGGAGGTGGGGCGGGCCCCCCAGATACGCAGTATTTT.

This clonotype was counted ten times or more. The rearrangement uses TRBV19 and TRBJ2-7, with 7 bases lining up with TRBD1. This CDR3 region has 15 residues. CDR1 is LNHDA, CDR2 SQIVND, per germline (reference sequence). V dropped 1 base and J dropped 6; count of bases not matched to a gene: 9. This CDR3 reads CASSIGTGDLAEQYF. DNA for the CDR3: TGTGCCAGTAGTATAGGAACAGGGGACCTCGCCGAGCAGTACTTC.

The table lists this clonotype with many counts. V gene TRBV7-9 combines with J gene TRBJ2-7; TRBD1 is a possible D gene (6 bases). Deletions cut 5 bases from V and 4 bases from J, with 15 bases between. CDR3 length: 14 residues. CDR1 SEHNR and CDR2 FQNEAQ come from the germline V gene (reference sequence). The CDR3 is CASSRPGTRYEQYF. As DNA, the CDR3 is TGTGCCAGCAGCCGACCCGGGACACGGTACGAGCAGTACTTC.

This clonotype was detected ten times or more. This chain connects TRBV12-3 or TRBV12-4 to TRBJ2-7; D uncertain. The CDR3 totals 12 residues. The V end lost 6 bases, the J end lost 0 bases, and 6 bases lay between the germline ends. The CDR3 here is CASSGYSYEQYF. The CDR3, as DNA: TGTGCCAGCAGCGGATACTCCTACGAGCAGTACTTC.

Turning to this clonotype: A much larger clonotype is one base distant, so this may be a read error. The CDR3 does not end in the conserved phenylalanine or tryptophan, so this is likely a read error. V is TRBV6-2 or TRBV6-3 and J is TRBJ2-2, with unresolved D. This CDR3 has 15 amino acids. CDR1 and CDR2 (germline): MNHEY, SVGEGT. Trimming removed 4 bases at V and 4 bases at J, with 13 bases between. DNA for the CDR3: TGTGCCAGCAGTTCCGTCGAAGAAGGCACCGGGGAGCTGTTTCTT. Translating gives CASSSVEEGTGELFL.